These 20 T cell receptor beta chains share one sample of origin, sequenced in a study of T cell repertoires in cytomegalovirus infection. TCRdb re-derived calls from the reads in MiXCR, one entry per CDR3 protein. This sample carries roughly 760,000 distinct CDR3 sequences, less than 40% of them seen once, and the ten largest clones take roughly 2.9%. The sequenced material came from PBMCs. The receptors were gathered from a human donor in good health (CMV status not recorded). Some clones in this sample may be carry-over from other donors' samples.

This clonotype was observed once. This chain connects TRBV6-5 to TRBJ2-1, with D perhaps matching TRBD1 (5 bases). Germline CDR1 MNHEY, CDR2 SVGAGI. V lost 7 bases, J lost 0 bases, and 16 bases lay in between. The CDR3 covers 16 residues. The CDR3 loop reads CASKDSMTLSYNEQFF. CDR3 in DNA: TGTGCCAGCAAAGACAGCATGACCCTCTCCTACAATGAGCAGTTCTTC.

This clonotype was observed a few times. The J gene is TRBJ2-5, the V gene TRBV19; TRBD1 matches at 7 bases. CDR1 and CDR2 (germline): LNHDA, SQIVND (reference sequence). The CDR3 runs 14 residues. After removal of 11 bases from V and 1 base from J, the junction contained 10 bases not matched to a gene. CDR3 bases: TGTGCCGCCTCCCAGACAGGGCGCCAAGAGACCCAGTACTTC. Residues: CAASQTGRQETQYF.

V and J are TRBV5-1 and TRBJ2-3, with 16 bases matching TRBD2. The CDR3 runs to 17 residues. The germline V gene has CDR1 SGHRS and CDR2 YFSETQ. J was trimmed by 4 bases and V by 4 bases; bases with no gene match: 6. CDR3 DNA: TGCGCCAGCAGCCCGGGACTAGCGGGAGGGCACCCAGATACGCAGTATTTT. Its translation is CASSPGLAGGHPDTQYF.

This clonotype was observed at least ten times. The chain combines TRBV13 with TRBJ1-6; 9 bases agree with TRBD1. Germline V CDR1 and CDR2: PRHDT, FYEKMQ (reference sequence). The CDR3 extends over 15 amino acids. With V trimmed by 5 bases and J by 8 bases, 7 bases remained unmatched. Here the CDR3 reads CASSRTGGGYSPLHF. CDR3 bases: TGTGCCAGCAGCCGCACAGGGGGCGGTTATTCACCCCTCCACTTT.

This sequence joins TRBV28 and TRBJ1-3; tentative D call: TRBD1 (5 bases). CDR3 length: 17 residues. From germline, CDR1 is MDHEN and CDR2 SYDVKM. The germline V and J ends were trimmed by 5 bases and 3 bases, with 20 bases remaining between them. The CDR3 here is CASSPGDSRGLGNTIYF. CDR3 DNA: TGTGCCAGCAGTCCAGGAGACAGTCGTGGACTTGGAAACACCATATATTTT.

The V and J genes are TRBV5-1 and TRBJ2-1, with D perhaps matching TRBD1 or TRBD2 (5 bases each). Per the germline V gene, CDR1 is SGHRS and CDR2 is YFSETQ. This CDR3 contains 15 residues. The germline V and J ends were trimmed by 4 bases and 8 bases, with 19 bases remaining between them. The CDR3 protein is CASSGGPGVGHEQFF. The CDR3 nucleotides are TGCGCCAGCAGCGGGGGACCTGGGGTGGGGCATGAGCAGTTCTTC.

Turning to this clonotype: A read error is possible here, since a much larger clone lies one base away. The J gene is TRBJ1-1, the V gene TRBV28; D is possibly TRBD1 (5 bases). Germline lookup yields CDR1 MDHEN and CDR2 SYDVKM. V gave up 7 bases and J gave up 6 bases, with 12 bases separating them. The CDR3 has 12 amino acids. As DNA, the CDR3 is TGTGCCAGCACCCTCCGGGACTCTGAAGCTTTCTTT. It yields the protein CASTLRDSEAFF. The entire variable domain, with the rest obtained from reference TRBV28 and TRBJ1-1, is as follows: DVKVTQSSRYLVKRTGEKVFLECVQDMDHENMFWYRQDPGLGLRLIYFSYDVKMKEKGDIPEGYSVSREKKERFSLILESASTNQTSMYLCASTLRDSEAFFGQGTRLTVV.

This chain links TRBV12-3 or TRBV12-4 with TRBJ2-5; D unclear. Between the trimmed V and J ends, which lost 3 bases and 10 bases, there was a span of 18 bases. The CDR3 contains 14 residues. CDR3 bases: TGTGCCAGCAGTTTGAGAAAGGCTCCGGAAATCCAGTACTTC. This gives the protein CASSLRKAPEIQYF.

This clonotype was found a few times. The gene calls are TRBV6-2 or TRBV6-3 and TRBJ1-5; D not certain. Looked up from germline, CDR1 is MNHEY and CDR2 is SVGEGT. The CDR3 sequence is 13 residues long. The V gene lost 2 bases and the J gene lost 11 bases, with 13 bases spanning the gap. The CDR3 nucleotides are TGTGCCAGCAGTTACGTCCAGGCCGGGTCCCAGCATTTT. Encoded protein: CASSYVQAGSQHF.

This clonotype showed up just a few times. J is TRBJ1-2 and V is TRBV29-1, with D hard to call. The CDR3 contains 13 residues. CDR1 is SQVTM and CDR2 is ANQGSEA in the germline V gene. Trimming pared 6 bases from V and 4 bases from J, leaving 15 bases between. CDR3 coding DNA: TGCAGCGTGCCCGAGGAGGGCGCCTATGGCTACACCTTC. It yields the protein CSVPEEGAYGYTF.

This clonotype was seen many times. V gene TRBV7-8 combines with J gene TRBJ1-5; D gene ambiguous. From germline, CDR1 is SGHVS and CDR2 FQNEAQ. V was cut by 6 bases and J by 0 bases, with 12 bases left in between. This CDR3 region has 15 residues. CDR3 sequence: CASSPGHGSNQPQHF. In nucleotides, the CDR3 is TGTGCCAGCAGTCCCGGTCACGGTAGCAATCAGCCCCAGCATTTT. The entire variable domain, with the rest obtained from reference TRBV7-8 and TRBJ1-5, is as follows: GAGVSQSPRYKVAKRGQDVALRCDPISGHVSLFWYQQALGQGPEFLTYFQNEAQLDKSGLPSDRFFAERPEGSVSTLKIQRTQQEDSAVYLCASSPGHGSNQPQHFGDGTRLSIL.

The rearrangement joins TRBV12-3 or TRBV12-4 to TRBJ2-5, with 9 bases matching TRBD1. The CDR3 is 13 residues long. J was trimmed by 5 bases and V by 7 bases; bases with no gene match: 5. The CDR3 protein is CASNRGREETQYF. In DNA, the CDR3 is TGTGCCAGCAACAGGGGGCGGGAGGAGACCCAGTACTTC.

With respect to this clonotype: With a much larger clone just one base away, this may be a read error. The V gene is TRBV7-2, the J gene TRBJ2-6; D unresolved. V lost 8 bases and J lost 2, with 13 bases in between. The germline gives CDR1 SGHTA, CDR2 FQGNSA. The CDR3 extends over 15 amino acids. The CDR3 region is CASRPGQAGANVLTF. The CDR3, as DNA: TGTGCCAGCCGACCGGGTCAAGCTGGGGCCAACGTCCTGACTTTC.

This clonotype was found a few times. CDR3 region: CASSLWGRGEAFF. The CDR3 DNA follows: TGTGCCAGCAGTTTATGGGGCCGCGGTGAAGCTTTCTTT. This chain uses TRBV28 with TRBJ1-1; no reliable D call. Trimming removed 0 bases from V and 7 bases from J, with 9 bases in between. The CDR3 has 13 residues. Germline V gives CDR1 MDHEN, CDR2 SYDVKM.

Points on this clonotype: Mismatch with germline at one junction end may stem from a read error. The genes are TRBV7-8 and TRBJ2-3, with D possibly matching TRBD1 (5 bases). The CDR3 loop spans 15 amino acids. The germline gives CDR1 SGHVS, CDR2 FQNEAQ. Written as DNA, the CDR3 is TGTGCCAGCAGCTTAGTGATGCAGGGTGGAGATCCGCAGTATTTT. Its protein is CASSLVMQGGDPQYF.

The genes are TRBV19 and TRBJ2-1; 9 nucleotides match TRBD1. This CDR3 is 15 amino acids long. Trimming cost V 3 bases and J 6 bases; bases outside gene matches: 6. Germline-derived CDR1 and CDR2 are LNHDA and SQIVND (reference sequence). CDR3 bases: TGTGCCAGTAGTATCTCCGGGACAGGGTTCAATGAGCAGTTCTTC. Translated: CASSISGTGFNEQFF. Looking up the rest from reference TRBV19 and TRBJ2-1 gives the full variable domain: DGGITQSPKYLFRKEGQNVTLSCEQNLNHDAMYWYRQDPGQGLRLIYYSQIVNDFQKGDIAEGYSVSREKKESFPLTVTSAQKNPTAFYLCASSISGTGFNEQFFGPGTRLTVL.

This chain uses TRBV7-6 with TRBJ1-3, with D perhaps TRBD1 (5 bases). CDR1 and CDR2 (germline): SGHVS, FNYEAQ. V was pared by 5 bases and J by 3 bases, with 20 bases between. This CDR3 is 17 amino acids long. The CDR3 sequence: CASSRGAGGVFGNTIYF. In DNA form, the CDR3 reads TGTGCCAGCAGCCGAGGGGCAGGCGGTGTTTTTGGAAACACCATATATTTT.

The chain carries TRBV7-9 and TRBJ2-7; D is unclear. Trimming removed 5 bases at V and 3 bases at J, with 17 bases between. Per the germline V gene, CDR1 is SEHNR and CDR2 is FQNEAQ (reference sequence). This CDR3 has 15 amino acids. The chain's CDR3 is CASSRLEAPLYEQYF. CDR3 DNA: TGTGCCAGCAGCCGCTTAGAGGCACCGCTCTACGAGCAGTACTTC. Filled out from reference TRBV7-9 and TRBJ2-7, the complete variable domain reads DTGVSQNPRHKITKRGQNVTFRCDPISEHNRLYWYRQTLGQGPEFLTYFQNEAQLEKSRLLSDRFSAERPKGSFSTLEIQRTEQGDSAMYLCASSRLEAPLYEQYFGPGTRLTVT.

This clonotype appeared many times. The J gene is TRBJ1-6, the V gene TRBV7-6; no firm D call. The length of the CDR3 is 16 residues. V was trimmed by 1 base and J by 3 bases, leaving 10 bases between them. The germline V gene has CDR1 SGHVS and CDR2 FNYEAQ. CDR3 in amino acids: CASSLEGLGYNSPLHF. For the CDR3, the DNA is TGTGCCAGCAGCTTAGAAGGCTTGGGCTATAATTCACCCCTCCACTTT.

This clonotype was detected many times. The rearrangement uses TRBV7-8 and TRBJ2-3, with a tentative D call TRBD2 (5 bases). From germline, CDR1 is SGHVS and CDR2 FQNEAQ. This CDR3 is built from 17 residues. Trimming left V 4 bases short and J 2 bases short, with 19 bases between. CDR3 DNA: TGTGCCAGCAGCTCCCCGGGGAGTGCCCTACTCACAGATACGCAGTATTTT. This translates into CASSSPGSALLTDTQYF. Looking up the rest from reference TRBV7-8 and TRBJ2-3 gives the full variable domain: GAGVSQSPRYKVAKRGQDVALRCDPISGHVSLFWYQQALGQGPEFLTYFQNEAQLDKSGLPSDRFFAERPEGSVSTLKIQRTQQEDSAVYLCASSSPGSALLTDTQYFGPGTRLTVL.